This TCR beta chain was sequenced for a study (dated by TCRdb to the mid-2010s). Libraries were built with RT-PCR. Sequenced using an Illumina MiSeq. TCRdb reworked the public reads: Q25 trimming with fastp, MiXCR clone assembly, productive beta chains retained. A single entry per CDR3 protein holds the most common genes and DNA from its merged rows. In all, the sample holds almost 700,000 distinct CDR3 sequences, and 14% of those were seen once. The ten largest account for 3.6% of the sample. This clonotype was observed a few times. The antigen it binds to is not known. Base qualities are not recorded, but no much larger clone differs from it by a single base. The germline ends are 13 bases apart after V is trimmed by 4 bases and J by 8 bases. CDR1 and CDR2 are read off the germline V gene as SGHTA and FQGNSA. The CDR3, from cysteine to phenylalanine, totals 13 residues. The kept DNA is CDR3 alone, 39 bases in frame from the first base.

This TCR derives from a female donor in good health, serving as a healthy control. Sequences were obtained from memory CD4+ T cells from blood. The V and J segments used are TRBV7-2 and TRBJ2-3; D gene: possibly TRBD2, on 6 matching bases. The CDR3 sequence is CASSSPGGTTQYF. In nucleotide form, the sequence is TGTGCCAGCAGCTCACCTGGGGGGACTACGCAGTATTTT.